Included here is one T cell receptor beta chain sequence, with context. The record originates from a study of blood T cell repertoires in COVID-19. This CDR3 is 14 amino acids long. Germline-derived CDR1 and CDR2 are KGHDR and SFDVKD. With 2 bases removed from V and 3 bases from J, the gap between germline ends came to 7 bases. The table came from immunoSEQ multiplex PCR; TCRdb's copy has only in-frame clones and leaves some out. This sample has 150,000 or so clones, with about 85% found just once. This TCR was recovered from a man between 60 and 70 years old with acute or convalescent COVID-19. V gene TRBV24-1 combines with J gene TRBJ1-5; the D is unclear. Sequenced: peripheral blood. The CDR3 DNA is TGTGCCACCAGTGATTGGCAGAACAATCAGCCCCAGCATTTT. Translation gives CATSDWQNNQPQHF.